Given below is one T cell receptor beta chain in context. Its antigen remains unknown. The use of a sample-barcoded 5' primer and a J-beta primer mix characterized a second PCR of roughly 7 to 11 cycles. TCRdb called the 5' RACE reads again in MiXCR, with one record for every CDR3 protein. The sample holds some 900,000 distinct CDR3 sequences; about 44% are singletons and the top ten take around 15%. The CDR3 covers 16 residues. Trimming stripped 0 bases from V and 3 bases from J, with 12 bases between. CDR1 and CDR2 (germline): SGDLS, YYNGEE. This entry belongs to a study of blood T cells in healthy people across ages. Regarding the study as a whole: Comparison with aged donors showed that long-lived donors had more naive CD4+ cells and higher diversity.

Specimen: blood. The TCR was taken from a man under 40 in good health. The chain links TRBV9 to TRBJ2-2; no firm D call. Here the CDR3 reads CASSVGKGWDTGELFF. The DNA of the CDR3 is TGTGCCAGCAGCGTAGGGAAGGGCTGGGACACCGGGGAGCTGTTTTTT. The full variable domain, completed using reference TRBV9 and TRBJ2-2, is DSGVTQTPKHLITATGQRVTLRCSPRSGDLSVYWYQQSLDQGLQFLIQYYNGEERAKGNILERFSAQQFPDLHSELNLSSLELGDSALYFCASSVGKGWDTGELFFGEGSRLTVL.